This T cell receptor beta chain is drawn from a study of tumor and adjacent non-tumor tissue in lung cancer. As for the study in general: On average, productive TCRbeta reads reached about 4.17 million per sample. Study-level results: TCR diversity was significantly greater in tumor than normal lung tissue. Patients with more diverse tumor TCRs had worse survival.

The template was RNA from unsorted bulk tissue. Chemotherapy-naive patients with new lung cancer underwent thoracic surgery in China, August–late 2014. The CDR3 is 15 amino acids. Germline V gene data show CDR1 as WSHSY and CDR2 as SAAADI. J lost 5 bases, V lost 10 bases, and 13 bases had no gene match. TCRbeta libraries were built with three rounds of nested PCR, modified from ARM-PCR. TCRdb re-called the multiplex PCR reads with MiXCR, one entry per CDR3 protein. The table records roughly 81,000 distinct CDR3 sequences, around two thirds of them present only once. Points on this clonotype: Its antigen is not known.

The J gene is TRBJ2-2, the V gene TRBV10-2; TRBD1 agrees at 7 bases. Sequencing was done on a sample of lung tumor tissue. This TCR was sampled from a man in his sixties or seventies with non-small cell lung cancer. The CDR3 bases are TGCGCCACCCGGCTAGGGGGCGTAGGAACCGGGGAGCTGTTTTTT. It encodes CATRLGGVGTGELFF.